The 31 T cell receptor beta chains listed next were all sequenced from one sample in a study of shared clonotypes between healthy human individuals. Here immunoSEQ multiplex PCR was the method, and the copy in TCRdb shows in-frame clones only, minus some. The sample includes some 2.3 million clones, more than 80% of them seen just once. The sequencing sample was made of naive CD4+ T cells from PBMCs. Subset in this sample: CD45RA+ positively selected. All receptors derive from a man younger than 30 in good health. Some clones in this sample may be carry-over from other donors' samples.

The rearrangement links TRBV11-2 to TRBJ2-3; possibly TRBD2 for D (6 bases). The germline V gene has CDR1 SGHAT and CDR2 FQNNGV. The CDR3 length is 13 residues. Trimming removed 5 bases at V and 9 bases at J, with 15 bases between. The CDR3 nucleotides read TGTGCCAGCAGCCCTAGTCGGGACTCAACGCAGTATTTT. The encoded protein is CASSPSRDSTQYF.

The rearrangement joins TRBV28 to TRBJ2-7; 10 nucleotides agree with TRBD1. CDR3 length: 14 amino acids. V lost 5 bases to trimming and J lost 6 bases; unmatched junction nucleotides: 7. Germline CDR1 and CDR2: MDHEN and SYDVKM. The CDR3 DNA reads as TGTGCCAGCAGTGGTGGGACAGGGGAGCGCGAGCAGTACTTC. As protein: CASSGGTGEREQYF.

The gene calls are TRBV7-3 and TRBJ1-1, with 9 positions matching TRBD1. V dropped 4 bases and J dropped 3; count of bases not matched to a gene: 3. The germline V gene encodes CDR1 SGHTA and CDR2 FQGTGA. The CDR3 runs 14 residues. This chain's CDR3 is CASSSTGGDTEAFF. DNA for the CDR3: TGTGCCAGCAGCTCGACAGGGGGAGACACTGAAGCTTTCTTT.

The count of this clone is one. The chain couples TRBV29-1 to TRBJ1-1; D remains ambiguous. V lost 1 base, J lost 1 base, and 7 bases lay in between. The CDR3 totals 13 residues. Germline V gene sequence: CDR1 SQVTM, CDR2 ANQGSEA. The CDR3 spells CSVEVKQNTEAFF. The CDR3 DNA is TGCAGCGTTGAAGTAAAACAGAACACTGAAGCTTTCTTT.

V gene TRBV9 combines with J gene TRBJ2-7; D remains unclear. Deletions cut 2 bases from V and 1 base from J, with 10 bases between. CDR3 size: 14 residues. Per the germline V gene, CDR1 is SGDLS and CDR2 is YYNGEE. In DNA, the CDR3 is TGTGCCAGCAGCGTGTATGGCGGTTCCTACGAGCAGTACTTC. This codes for CASSVYGGSYEQYF.

The CDR3 reads CATSRGFVNQPQHF. Here the CDR3 DNA reads TGTGCCACCAGCAGAGGGTTTGTCAATCAGCCCCAGCATTTT. This chain joins TRBV15 and TRBJ1-5; D is undetermined. Germline-derived CDR1 and CDR2 are LNHNV and YYDKDF (reference sequence). The CDR3 has 14 amino acids. V gave up 1 base and J gave up 3 bases, with 7 bases separating them. Full variable domain (outside the CDR3, taken from reference TRBV15 and TRBJ1-5): DAMVIQNPRYQVTQFGKPVTLSCSQTLNHNVMYWYQQKSSQAPKLLFHYYDKDFNNEADTPDNFQSRRPNTSFCFLDIRSPGLGDTAMYLCATSRGFVNQPQHFGDGTRLSIL.

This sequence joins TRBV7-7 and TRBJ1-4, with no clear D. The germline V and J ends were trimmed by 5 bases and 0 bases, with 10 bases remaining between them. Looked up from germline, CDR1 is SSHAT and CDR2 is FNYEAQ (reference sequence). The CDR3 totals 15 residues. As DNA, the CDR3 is TGTGCCAGCAGCCCGAGCCCAGCAACTAATGAAAAACTGTTTTTT. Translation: CASSPSPATNEKLFF.

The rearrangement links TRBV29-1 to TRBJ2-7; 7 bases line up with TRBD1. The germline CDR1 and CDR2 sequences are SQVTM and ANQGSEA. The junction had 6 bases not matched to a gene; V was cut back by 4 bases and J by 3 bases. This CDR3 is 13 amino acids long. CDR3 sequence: CSVGSQGNYEQYF. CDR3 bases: TGCAGCGTTGGCTCACAGGGGAACTACGAGCAGTACTTC.

Written as DNA, the CDR3 is TGTGCCAGCGGCGGGACGCAAGAGACCCAGTACTTC. Its translation is CASGGTQETQYF. The chain combines TRBV11-2 with TRBJ2-5, with a possible D match to TRBD2 (6 bases). Deletions cut 8 bases from V and 2 bases from J, with 9 bases between. This CDR3 spans 12 amino acids. Germline V lookup: CDR1 SGHAT, CDR2 FQNNGV. Filled out from reference TRBV11-2 and TRBJ2-5, the complete variable domain reads EAGVAQSPRYKIIEKRQSVAFWCNPISGHATLYWYQQILGQGPKLLIQFQNNGVVDDSQLPKDRFSAERLKGVDSTLKIQPAKLEDSAVYLCASGGTQETQYFGPGTRLLVL.

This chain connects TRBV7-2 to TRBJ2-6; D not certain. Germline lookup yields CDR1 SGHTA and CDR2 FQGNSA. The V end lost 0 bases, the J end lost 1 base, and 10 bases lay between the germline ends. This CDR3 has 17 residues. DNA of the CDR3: TGTGCCAGCAGCTTAGCGTTTAGGGCTTCTGGGGCCAACGTCCTGACTTTC. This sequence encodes CASSLAFRASGANVLTF.

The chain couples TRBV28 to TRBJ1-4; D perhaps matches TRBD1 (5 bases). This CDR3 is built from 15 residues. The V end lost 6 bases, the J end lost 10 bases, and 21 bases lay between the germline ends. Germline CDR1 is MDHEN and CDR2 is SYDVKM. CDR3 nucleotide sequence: TGTGCCAGCAGCCCTCCGGGGCCCAGTTCGGGAAAACTGTTTTTT. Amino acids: CASSPPGPSSGKLFF.

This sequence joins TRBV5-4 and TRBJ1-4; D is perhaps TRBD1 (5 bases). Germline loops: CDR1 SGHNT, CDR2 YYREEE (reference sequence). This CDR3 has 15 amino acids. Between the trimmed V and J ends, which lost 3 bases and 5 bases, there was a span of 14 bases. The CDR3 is CASSSPHGGNEKLFF. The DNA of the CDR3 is TGTGCCAGCAGCTCCCCCCACGGGGGGAATGAAAAACTGTTTTTT. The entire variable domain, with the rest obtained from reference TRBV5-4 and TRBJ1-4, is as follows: ETGVTQSPTHLIKTRGQQVTLRCSSQSGHNTVSWYQQALGQGPQFIFQYYREEENGRGNFPPRFSGLQFPNYSSELNVNALELDDSALYLCASSSPHGGNEKLFFGSGTQLSVL.

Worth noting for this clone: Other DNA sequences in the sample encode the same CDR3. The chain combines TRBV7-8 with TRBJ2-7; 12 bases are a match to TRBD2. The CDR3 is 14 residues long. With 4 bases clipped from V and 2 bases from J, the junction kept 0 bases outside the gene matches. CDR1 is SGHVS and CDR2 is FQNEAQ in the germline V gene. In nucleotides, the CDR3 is TGTGCCAGCAGCTGGACTAGCGGGGCCTACGAGCAGTACTTC. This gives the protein CASSWTSGAYEQYF.

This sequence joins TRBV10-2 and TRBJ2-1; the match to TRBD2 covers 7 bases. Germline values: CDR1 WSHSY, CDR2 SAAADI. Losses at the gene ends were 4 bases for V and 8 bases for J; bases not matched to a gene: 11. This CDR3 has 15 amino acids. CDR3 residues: CASSATTGRTHEQFF. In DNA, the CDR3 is TGCGCCAGCAGTGCGACTACCGGGAGGACCCATGAGCAGTTCTTC.

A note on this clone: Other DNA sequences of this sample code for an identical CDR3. In DNA form, the CDR3 reads TGTGCCAGCAGCTTAGCGGGAGGAACCGGGGAGCTGTTTTTT. As protein: CASSLAGGTGELFF. V and J are TRBV7-9 and TRBJ2-2; perhaps TRBD2 as D (6 bases). The CDR3 is 14 residues long. V lost 0 bases, J lost 5 bases, and 7 bases lay in between. Germline V gives CDR1 SEHNR, CDR2 FQNEAQ (reference sequence).

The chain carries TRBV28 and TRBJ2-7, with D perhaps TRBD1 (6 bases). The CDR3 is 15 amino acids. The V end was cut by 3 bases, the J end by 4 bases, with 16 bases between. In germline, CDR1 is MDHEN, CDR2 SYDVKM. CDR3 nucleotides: TGTGCCAGCAGTTTCTCTCACAGGGAACCTTACGAGCAGTACTTC. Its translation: CASSFSHREPYEQYF.

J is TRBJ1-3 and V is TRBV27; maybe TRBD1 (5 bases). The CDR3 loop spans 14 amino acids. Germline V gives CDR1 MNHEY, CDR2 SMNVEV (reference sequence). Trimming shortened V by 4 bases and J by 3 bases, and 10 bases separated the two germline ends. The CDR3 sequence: CASSSSGLGNTIYF. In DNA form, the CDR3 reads TGTGCCAGCAGTTCCTCAGGGCTTGGAAACACCATATATTTT.

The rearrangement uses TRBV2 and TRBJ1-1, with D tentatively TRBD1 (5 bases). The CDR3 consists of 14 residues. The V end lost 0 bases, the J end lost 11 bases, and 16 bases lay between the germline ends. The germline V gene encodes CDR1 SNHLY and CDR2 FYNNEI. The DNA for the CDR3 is TGTGCCAGCAGTGAAGCGCGGGGGGGATGGCGGGCTTTCTTT. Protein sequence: CASSEARGGWRAFF.

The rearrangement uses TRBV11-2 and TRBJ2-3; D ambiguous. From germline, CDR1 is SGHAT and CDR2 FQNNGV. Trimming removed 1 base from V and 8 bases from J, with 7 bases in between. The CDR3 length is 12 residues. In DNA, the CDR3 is TGTGCCAGCAGCTTAGTTTGGGGTACGCAGTATTTT. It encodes CASSLVWGTQYF.

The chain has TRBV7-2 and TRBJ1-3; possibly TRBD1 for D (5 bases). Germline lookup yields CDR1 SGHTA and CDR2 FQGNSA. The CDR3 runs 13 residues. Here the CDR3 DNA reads TGTGCTACCAGACAGACCCTTGGAAACACCATATATTTT. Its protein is CATRQTLGNTIYF.

The CDR3 region is CASSLEAGGSIPREQYF. The CDR3 DNA is TGCGCCAGCAGCTTGGAAGCCGGCGGGAGTATCCCTCGCGAGCAGTACTTC. This chain links TRBV5-1 with TRBJ2-7; TRBD2 aligns across 7 bases. The V segment lost 0 bases and the J segment 6 bases; nucleotides outside the gene matches: 15. This CDR3 contains 17 residues. The V gene's germline CDR1 is SGHRS and CDR2 YFSETQ.

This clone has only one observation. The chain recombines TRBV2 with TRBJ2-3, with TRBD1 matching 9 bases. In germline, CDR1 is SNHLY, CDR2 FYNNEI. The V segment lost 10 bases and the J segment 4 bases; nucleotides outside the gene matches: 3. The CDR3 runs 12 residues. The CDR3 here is CANGQGPDTQYF. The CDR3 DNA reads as TGTGCCAACGGACAGGGGCCAGATACGCAGTATTTT.

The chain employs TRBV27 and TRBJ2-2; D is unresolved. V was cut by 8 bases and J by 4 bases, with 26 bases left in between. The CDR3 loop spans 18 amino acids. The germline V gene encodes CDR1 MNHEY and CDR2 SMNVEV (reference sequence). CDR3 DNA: TGTGCCAGCCGTCCTACCTCCTCGCGGCGGATAACCACCGGGGAGCTGTTTTTT. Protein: CASRPTSSRRITTGELFF.

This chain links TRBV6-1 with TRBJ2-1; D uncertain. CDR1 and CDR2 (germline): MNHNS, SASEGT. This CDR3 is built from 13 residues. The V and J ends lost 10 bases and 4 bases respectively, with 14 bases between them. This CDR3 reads CANSLDVYNEQFF. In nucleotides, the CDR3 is TGTGCCAACTCCCTTGACGTATACAATGAGCAGTTCTTC.

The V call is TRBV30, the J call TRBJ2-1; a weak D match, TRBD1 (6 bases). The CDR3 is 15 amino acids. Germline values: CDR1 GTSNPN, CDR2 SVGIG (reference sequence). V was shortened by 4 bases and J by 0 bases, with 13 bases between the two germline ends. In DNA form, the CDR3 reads TGTGCCTGGACTTCCGGACAGAGCTCCTACAATGAGCAGTTCTTC. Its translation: CAWTSGQSSYNEQFF. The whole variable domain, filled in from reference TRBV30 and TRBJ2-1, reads SQTIHQWPATLVQPVGSPLSLECTVEGTSNPNLYWYRQAAGRGLQLLFYSVGIGQISSEVPQNLSASRPQDRQFILSSKKLLLSDSGFYLCAWTSGQSSYNEQFFGPGTRLTVL.

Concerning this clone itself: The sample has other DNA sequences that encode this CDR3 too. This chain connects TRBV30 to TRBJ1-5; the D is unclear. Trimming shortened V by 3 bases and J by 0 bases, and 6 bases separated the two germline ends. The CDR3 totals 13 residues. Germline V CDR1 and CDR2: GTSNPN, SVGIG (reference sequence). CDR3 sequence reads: CAWSPNSNQPQHF. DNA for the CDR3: TGTGCCTGGAGCCCTAATAGCAATCAGCCCCAGCATTTT.

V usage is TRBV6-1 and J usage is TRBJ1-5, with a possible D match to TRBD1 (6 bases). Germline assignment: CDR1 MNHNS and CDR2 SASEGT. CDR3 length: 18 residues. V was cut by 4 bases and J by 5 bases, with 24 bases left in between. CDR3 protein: CASSASPVKTGRHQPQHF. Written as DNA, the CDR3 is TGTGCCAGCAGTGCCAGCCCGGTAAAGACAGGACGGCATCAGCCCCAGCATTTT.

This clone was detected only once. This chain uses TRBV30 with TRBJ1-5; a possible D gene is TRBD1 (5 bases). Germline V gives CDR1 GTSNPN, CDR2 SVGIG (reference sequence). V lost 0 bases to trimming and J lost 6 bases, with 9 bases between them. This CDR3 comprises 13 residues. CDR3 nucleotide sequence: TGTGCCTGGAGTGTACCGGGGGTTCAGCCCCAGCATTTT. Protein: CAWSVPGVQPQHF. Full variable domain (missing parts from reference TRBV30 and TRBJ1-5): SQTIHQWPATLVQPVGSPLSLECTVEGTSNPNLYWYRQAAGRGLQLLFYSVGIGQISSEVPQNLSASRPQDRQFILSSKKLLLSDSGFYLCAWSVPGVQPQHFGDGTRLSIL.

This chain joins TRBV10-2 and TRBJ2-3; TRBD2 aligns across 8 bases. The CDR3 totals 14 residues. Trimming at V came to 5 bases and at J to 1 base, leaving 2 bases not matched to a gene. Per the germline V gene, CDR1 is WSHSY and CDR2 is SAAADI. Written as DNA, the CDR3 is TGCGCCAGCAGTTTAGCGGGACGCACAGATACGCAGTATTTT. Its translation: CASSLAGRTDTQYF.

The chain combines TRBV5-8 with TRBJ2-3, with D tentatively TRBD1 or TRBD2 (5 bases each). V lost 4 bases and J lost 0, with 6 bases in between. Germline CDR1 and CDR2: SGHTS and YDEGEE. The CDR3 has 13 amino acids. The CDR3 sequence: CASSRDSTDTQYF. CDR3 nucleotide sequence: TGTGCCAGCAGCCGGGACAGCACAGATACGCAGTATTTT. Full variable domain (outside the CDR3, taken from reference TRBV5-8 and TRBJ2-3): EAGVTQSPTHLIKTRGQQATLRCSPISGHTSVYWYQQALGLGLQFLLWYDEGEERNRGNFPPRFSGRQFPNYSSELNVNALELEDSALYLCASSRDSTDTQYFGPGTRLTVL.

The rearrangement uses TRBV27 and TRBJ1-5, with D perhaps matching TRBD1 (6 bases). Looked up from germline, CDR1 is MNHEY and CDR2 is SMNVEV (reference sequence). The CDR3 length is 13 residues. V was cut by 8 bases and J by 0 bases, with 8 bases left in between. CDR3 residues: CASGQFSNQPQHF. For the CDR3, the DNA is TGTGCCAGCGGACAGTTTAGCAATCAGCCCCAGCATTTT.